This T cell receptor (beta chain) was sequenced during a study of T cell repertoires in cytomegalovirus infection. This clonotype has a handful of counts. The target antigen is unknown. One entry per CDR3 protein, called by TCRdb with MiXCR from the reads. The table lists roughly 500,000 distinct CDR3 sequences, 30% to 40% of them singletons, with about a sixth in the top ten. The J segment lost 0 bases and the V segment lost 5 bases, leaving 12 bases of the junction unmatched. CDR3 length: 16 amino acids. Germline V gives CDR1 SQVTM, CDR2 ANQGSEA. The V and J genes are TRBV29-1 and TRBJ2-7; 8 bases line up with TRBD2. This sample comprised cultured PBMCs, obtained from culture after CMV antigen stimulation. This receptor was obtained from a human donor in good health (CMV status not recorded). Some clones in this sample may be carry-over from other donors' samples. CDR3 nucleotides: TGCAGCGTTATCAATAGGCTAGCGGGTCCCTCCTACGAGCAGTACTTC. It specifies CSVINRLAGPSYEQYF.